This T cell receptor beta chain emerged from a study of T cells in Graves' hyperthyroidism and ophthalmopathy. About the research overall: Pretreatment peripheral blood was obtained at initial diagnosis.

Notes on the study in general: A model of 13 V-J pairs discriminated ophthalmopathy from stable hyperthyroidism.

When ophthalmopathy did not progress within 18 months, Graves' hyperthyroidism was considered stable. Used for diagnoses were clinical symptoms, serum thyroxine and TRAb, thyroid ultrasound and orbital computed tomography. TCR beta CDR3 regions were amplified from RNA. HTBI primers were employed in a first-round RT-PCR of the TCR CDR3. TCRdb recomputed calls from the multiplex PCR reads with MiXCR, one row per CDR3 protein. The sample has 750,000 to 950,000 distinct CDR3 sequences; roughly 40% are singletons. Points on this clonotype: What it recognizes is unknown.

Sequenced: blood. The clonotype comes from a man aged 18 to 29 with Graves' hyperthyroidism.

The CDR3 region is CSAPGQGTANQPQHF. The CDR3 nucleotides are TGCAGTGCACCGGGACAGGGCACGGCCAATCAGCCCCAGCATTTT. The chain carries TRBV20-1 and TRBJ1-5, with 9 bases identical to TRBD1. After removal of 6 bases from V and 3 bases from J, the junction contained 9 bases not matched to a gene. CDR3 length equals 15 residues. Germline loops: CDR1 DFQATT, CDR2 SNEGSKA (reference sequence).